The clone carrying this T cell receptor (beta chain) was seen a handful of times. This sample was taken from a study of T cell repertoires in cytomegalovirus infection. One entry per CDR3 protein, called by TCRdb with MiXCR from the reads. Of some 150,000 distinct CDR3 sequences detected, less than 25% appear once; the ten largest clones hold roughly 9.8%. CDR3 length: 15 residues. V lost 5 bases, J lost 2 bases, and 15 bases lay in between. The receptor comes from a human donor in good health (CMV status not recorded). Some clones in this sample may be carry-over from other donors' samples. The rearrangement links TRBV12-3 or TRBV12-4 to TRBJ1-1; TRBD1 is a possible D gene (5 bases). The source material was PBMCs. The CDR3 sequence is CASSPGGGGNTEAFF. The DNA for the CDR3 is TGTGCCAGCAGTCCGGGCGGGGGGGGAAACACTGAAGCTTTCTTT.